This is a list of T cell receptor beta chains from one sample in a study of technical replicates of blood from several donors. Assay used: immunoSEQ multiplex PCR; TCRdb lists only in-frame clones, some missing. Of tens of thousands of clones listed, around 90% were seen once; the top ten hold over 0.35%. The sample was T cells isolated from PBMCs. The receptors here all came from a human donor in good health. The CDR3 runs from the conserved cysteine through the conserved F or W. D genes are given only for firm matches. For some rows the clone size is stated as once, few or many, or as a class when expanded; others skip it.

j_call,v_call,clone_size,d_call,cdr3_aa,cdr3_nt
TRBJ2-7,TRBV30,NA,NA,CAWSARSYEQYF,TGTGCCTGGAGTGCACGGTCCTACGAGCAGTACTTC
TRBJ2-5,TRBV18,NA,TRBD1,CASSPGVTGLETQYF,TGTGCCAGCTCACCAGGGGTGACAGGGTTGGAGACCCAGTACTTC
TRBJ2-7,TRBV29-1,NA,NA,CSAGVHEQYF,TGCAGCGCAGGGGTCCACGAGCAGTACTTC
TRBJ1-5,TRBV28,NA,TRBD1,CASRRGILGTGERQPQHF,TGTGCCAGCAGGCGGGGGATTCTGGGGACAGGGGAACGCCAGCCCCAGCATTTT
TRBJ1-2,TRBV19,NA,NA,CASSDRRGFDGYTF,TGTGCCAGTTCGGATCGCAGGGGTTTCGATGGCTACACCTTC
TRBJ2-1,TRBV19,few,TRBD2,CASSRGLAGEQFF,TGTGCCAGTAGCCGTGGACTAGCCGGGGAGCAGTTCTTC
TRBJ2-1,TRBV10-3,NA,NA,CAISGTNEQFF,TGTGCCATCAGTGGAACAAATGAGCAGTTCTTC
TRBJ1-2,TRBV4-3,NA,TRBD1,CASSQDGGQAIRSYGYTF,TGCGCCAGCAGCCAAGATGGGGGACAGGCCATTAGGAGCTATGGCTACACCTTC
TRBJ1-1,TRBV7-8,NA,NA,CASSLAGETTEAFF,TGTGCCAGCAGCTTAGCCGGAGAGACCACTGAAGCTTTCTTT
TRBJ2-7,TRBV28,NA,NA,CATHRTPSYEQYF,TGTGCCACCCACCGGACACCGAGTTACGAGCAGTACTTC
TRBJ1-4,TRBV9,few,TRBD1,CASSVTGTDNEKLFF,TGTGCCAGCAGCGTTACCGGGACAGATAATGAAAAACTGTTTTTT
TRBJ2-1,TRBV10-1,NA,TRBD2,CASSGLAGSNEQFF,TGCGCCAGCAGTGGGCTAGCGGGAAGCAATGAGCAGTTCTTC
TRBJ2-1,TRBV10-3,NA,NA,CAISESRSGSYNEQFF,TGTGCCATCAGTGAGTCTCGAAGCGGTTCCTACAATGAGCAGTTCTTC
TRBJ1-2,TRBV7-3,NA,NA,CASSPLGGNYGYTF,TGTGCCAGCAGCCCCCTTGGGGGGAACTATGGCTACACCTTC
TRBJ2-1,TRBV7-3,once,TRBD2,CASSLNWGGDYNEQFF,TGTGCCAGCAGCTTAAATTGGGGGGGGGACTACAATGAGCAGTTCTTC
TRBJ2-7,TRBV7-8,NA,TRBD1,CASSLVQVTGNHEQYF,TGTGCCAGCAGCTTAGTACAGGTGACAGGGAATCACGAGCAGTACTTC
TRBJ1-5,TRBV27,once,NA,CASTWEGPSQPQHF,TGTGCCAGCACATGGGAGGGCCCAAGTCAGCCCCAGCATTTT
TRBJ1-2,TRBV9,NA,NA,CASHRVRYGYTF,TGTGCCAGCCATCGGGTACGCTATGGCTACACCTTC
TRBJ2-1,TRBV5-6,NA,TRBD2,CASSLGLAGGEQFF,TGTGCCAGCAGCTTGGGACTAGCGGGAGGCGAGCAGTTCTTC
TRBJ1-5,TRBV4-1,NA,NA,CASSQALPGDYSNQPQHF,TGCGCCAGCAGCCAAGCATTACCAGGCGATTATAGCAATCAGCCCCAGCATTTT
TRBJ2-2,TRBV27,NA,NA,CASRSGSFLSTGELFF,TGTGCCAGCAGGAGCGGATCCTTCCTATCCACCGGGGAGCTGTTTTTT
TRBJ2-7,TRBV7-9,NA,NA,CASSGAGTYTLHYEQYF,TGTGCCAGCAGCGGAGCCGGGACATATACTTTACATTACGAGCAGTACTTC
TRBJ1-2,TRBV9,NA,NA,CASSESRLSYGYTF,TGTGCCAGCAGCGAGAGCAGGCTTTCCTATGGCTACACCTTC
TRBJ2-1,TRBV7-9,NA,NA,CASRGSAGLGNEQFF,TGTGCCAGCAGGGGGTCGGCGGGATTGGGCAATGAGCAGTTCTTC
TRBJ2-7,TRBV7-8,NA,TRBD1,CASSPGTGIYEQYF,TGTGCCAGCAGCCCAGGGACAGGCATATACGAGCAGTACTTC
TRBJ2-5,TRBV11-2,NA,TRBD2,CASSLDRGGETQYF,TGTGCCAGCAGCTTAGATCGGGGGGGCGAGACCCAGTACTTC
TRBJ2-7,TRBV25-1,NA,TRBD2,CASSEYGLAVSYEQYF,TGTGCCAGCAGTGAATATGGCCTAGCGGTCTCCTACGAGCAGTACTTC
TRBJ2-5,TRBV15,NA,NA,CATGLKREYQETQYF,TGTGCCACCGGGCTTAAAAGGGAGTACCAAGAGACCCAGTACTTC
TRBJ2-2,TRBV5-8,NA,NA,CASSRGLNTGELFF,TGTGCCAGCAGCAGGGGACTTAACACCGGGGAGCTGTTTTTT
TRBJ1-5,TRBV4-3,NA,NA,CASSQDFGRNQPQHF,TGCGCCAGCAGCCAAGATTTTGGCCGCAATCAGCCCCAGCATTTT
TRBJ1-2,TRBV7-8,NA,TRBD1,CASSLVQGANGYTF,TGTGCCAGCAGCTTAGTTCAGGGGGCGAATGGCTACACCTTC
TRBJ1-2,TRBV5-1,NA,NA,CASSLVTGKNYGYTF,TGCGCCAGCAGCTTGGTTACAGGGAAGAACTATGGCTACACCTTC
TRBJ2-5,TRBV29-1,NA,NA,CSVEGRLRETQYF,TGCAGCGTTGAGGGCAGGTTGCGAGAGACCCAGTACTTC
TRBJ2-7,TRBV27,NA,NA,CASSSIQDEQYF,TGTGCCAGCAGTTCGATACAGGACGAGCAGTACTTC
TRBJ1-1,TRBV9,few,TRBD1,CASSVEGAVEAFF,TGTGCCAGCAGCGTAGAGGGGGCAGTTGAAGCTTTCTTT
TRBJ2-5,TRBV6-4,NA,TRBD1,CARDRASKETQYF,TGTGCCAGGGACAGGGCCAGTAAAGAGACCCAGTACTTC
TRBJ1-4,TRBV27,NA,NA,CASSLSGRSYEKLFF,TGTGCCAGCAGTTTATCGGGCAGGTCTTATGAAAAACTGTTTTTT
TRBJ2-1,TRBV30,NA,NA,CAWIYRGNEQFF,TGTGCCTGGATCTATCGGGGCAATGAGCAGTTCTTC
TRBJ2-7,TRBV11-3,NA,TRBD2,CASSIFSGRAMDEQYF,TGTGCCAGCAGCATATTCAGCGGGAGGGCCATGGACGAGCAGTACTTC
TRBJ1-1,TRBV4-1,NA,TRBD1,CASSQRLPGQGNTEAFF,TGCGCCAGCAGCCAAAGGCTTCCGGGACAGGGGAACACTGAAGCTTTCTTT
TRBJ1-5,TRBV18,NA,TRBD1,CASSQGQGKSNQPQHF,TGTGCCAGCTCTCAAGGACAGGGCAAAAGCAATCAGCCCCAGCATTTT
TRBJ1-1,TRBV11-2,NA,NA,CASSLNPGNTEAFF,TGTGCCAGCAGCTTAAACCCAGGGAACACTGAAGCTTTCTTT
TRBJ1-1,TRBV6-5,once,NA,CASSSSQNTEAFF,TGTGCCAGCAGTTCCAGTCAGAACACTGAAGCTTTCTTT
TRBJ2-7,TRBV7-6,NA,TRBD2,CASSFNIAGGREQYF,TGTGCCAGCAGCTTTAACATAGCGGGAGGACGGGAGCAGTACTTC
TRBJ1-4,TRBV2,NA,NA,CASRTGWREKLFF,TGTGCCAGCAGGACCGGCTGGCGGGAAAAACTGTTTTTT
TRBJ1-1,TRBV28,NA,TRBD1,CASTLLGTGRGNTEAFF,TGTGCCAGCACCTTACTAGGGACAGGACGGGGTAACACTGAAGCTTTCTTT
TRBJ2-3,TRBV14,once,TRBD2,CASSPGTSGRTDTQYF,TGTGCCAGCAGCCCTGGGACTAGCGGGAGGACAGATACGCAGTATTTT
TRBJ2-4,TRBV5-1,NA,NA,CASPRDTTLLVQYF,TGCGCCAGTCCTCGGGACACCACCCTTCTTGTTCAGTACTTC
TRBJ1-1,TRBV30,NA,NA,CAWTFYGGAEAFF,TGTGCCTGGACTTTTTACGGGGGAGCTGAAGCTTTCTTT
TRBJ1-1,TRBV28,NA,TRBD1,CASSLSRQGAEAFF,TGTGCCAGCAGTTTAAGCCGGCAGGGGGCTGAAGCTTTCTTT
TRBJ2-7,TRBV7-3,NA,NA,CASSLNTDAQQYF,TGTGCCAGCAGCTTAAATACAGACGCCCAGCAGTACTTC